This T cell receptor (beta chain) was sequenced for a study of CD8+ T cells in alopecia areata. Whole-study context: Tofacitinib lasted 6 to 18 months, then 6 months off drug.

Turning to this clone: Its antigen is not known.

Study results and caveats: Alopecia totalis/universalis scalp especially showed more expanded CD8+ clones than normal scalp.

The authors extracted RNA and reverse transcribed it into cDNA as the sequencing template. Produced via immunoSEQ multiplex PCR; TCRdb's table is partial and in-frame only. The sample consists of about 270,000 clones, roughly 63% of them appearing once. As to treatment: oral pan-JAK inhibitor, 5-10 mg twice daily. Sorting separated CD4+ and CD8+ T cells out of PBMCs. The CDR3 loop spans 17 amino acids. The germline V gene encodes CDR1 SGHNT and CDR2 YYREEE (reference sequence). V was clipped by 3 bases and J by 1 base; unmatched bases: 8. The receptor was isolated from a human donor with alopecia areata. The rearrangement uses TRBV5-4 and TRBJ2-7; 12 nucleotides match TRBD2. The sequences come from CD4+ T cells sorted from blood, collected at approximately week 52, from a patient treated with tofacitinib. In DNA form, the CDR3 reads TGTGCCAGCAGCTCGACTAGCGGGGGACTCAGTTCCTACGAGCAGTACTTC. This encodes CASSSTSGGLSSYEQYF.